Presented here are 15 T cell receptor beta chains from one specimen sequenced in a study of early T cells in non-severe SARS-CoV-2 infection. TCRdb redid the calling of the 5' RACE reads with MiXCR, one entry per CDR3 protein. Of tens of thousands of distinct CDR3 sequences listed, roughly 6.6% are singletons. Source material: whole blood. These receptors all stem from an adult who was a healthcare worker with PCR-confirmed SARS-CoV-2 infection or an uninfected control (not recorded which).

A word on this clonotype: One base away lies a much larger clone, so this may be a sequencing read error. This rearrangement joins TRBV5-1 to TRBJ2-7; TRBD2 matches at 13 bases. The CDR3 consists of 16 residues. Germline CDR1 SGHRS, CDR2 YFSETQ. The CDR3 spells CVSSLSLAGGPYEQYF. The CDR3 DNA reads as TGCGTCAGCAGCTTATCACTAGCGGGAGGGCCTTACGAGCAGTACTTC.

This clonotype occurred many times. This sequence joins TRBV28 and TRBJ1-4; D is ambiguous. V lost 2 bases, J lost 0 bases, and 13 bases lay in between. This CDR3 contains 17 residues. CDR1 is MDHEN, CDR2 SYDVKM, per germline. The CDR3 is CASSLDPSTATNEKLFF. In DNA form, the CDR3 reads TGTGCCAGCAGTTTAGATCCCTCTACAGCAACTAATGAAAAACTGTTTTTT. The whole variable domain, filled in from reference TRBV28 and TRBJ1-4, reads DVKVTQSSRYLVKRTGEKVFLECVQDMDHENMFWYRQDPGLGLRLIYFSYDVKMKEKGDIPEGYSVSREKKERFSLILESASTNQTSMYLCASSLDPSTATNEKLFFGSGTQLSVL.

This chain links TRBV20-1 with TRBJ2-7; 8 bases are shared with TRBD2. CDR3 length equals 15 residues. Germline V gives CDR1 DFQATT, CDR2 SNEGSKA (reference sequence). V lost 6 bases, J lost 7 bases, and 17 bases stayed unmatched. CDR3 protein: CSADPLGLGKGEQYF. The CDR3 bases are TGCAGTGCCGATCCCCTGGGACTAGGAAAGGGAGAGCAGTACTTC.

In this sample, this clonotype turned up many times. This chain connects TRBV5-1 to TRBJ2-7; D could derive from TRBD1 or TRBD2 (5 bases each). The CDR3 spans 18 residues. V lost 7 bases and J 4 bases, leaving 30 bases between the germline ends. Germline lookup yields CDR1 SGHRS and CDR2 YFSETQ. The CDR3: CASQRRDEGTLRLYEQYF. The CDR3 coding sequence is TGCGCCAGCCAACGCCGGGACGAGGGAACCCTCCGCCTTTACGAGCAGTACTTC.

This clonotype was recorded many times. This chain joins TRBV2 and TRBJ2-4; D ambiguous. The germline gives CDR1 SNHLY, CDR2 FYNNEI. This CDR3 region has 15 residues. V was cut by 3 bases and J by 0 bases, with 9 bases left in between. The CDR3 sequence is CASSEKPLAKNIQYF. CDR3 DNA sequence: TGTGCCAGCAGTGAGAAGCCTCTAGCCAAAAACATTCAGTACTTC. Based on the CDR3 plus reference TRBV2 and TRBJ2-4, the full variable domain is EPEVTQTPSHQVTQMGQEVILRCVPISNHLYFYWYRQILGQKVEFLVSFYNNEISEKSEIFDDQFSVERPDGSNFTLKIRSTKLEDSAMYFCASSEKPLAKNIQYFGAGTRLSVL.

This clonotype was counted ten times or more. J is TRBJ2-3 and V is TRBV29-1; 8 positions match TRBD2. V shed 6 bases and J 5 bases; nucleotides not matched to a gene: 7. The CDR3 runs 13 residues. Germline V gene sequence: CDR1 SQVTM, CDR2 ANQGSEA. The CDR3 spells CSVERAGGDTQYF. CDR3 bases: TGCAGCGTCGAACGGGCGGGGGGAGATACGCAGTATTTT.

Many counts were recorded for this clonotype. The chain uses TRBV11-2 and TRBJ2-1; 10 nucleotides align to TRBD1. Trimming at V came to 5 bases and at J to 5 bases, leaving 6 bases not matched to a gene. The CDR3 runs to 15 residues. Per germline, CDR1 SGHAT and CDR2 FQNNGV. CDR3 DNA: TGTGCCAGCAGCCCGGACAGGGGGAGAGACAATGAGCAGTTCTTC. Protein sequence: CASSPDRGRDNEQFF.

With respect to this clonotype: One end of the junction varies from germline; a read error may be responsible. The V and J genes are TRBV7-7 and TRBJ1-1; no clear D gene. The CDR3 contains 16 residues. From germline, CDR1 is SSHAT and CDR2 FNYEAQ (reference sequence). CDR3 nucleotide sequence: TGTGTCAGCAGCTTAGCGGAGGTAGGGTCGGATACTGAAGCTTTCTTT. It translates to CVSSLAEVGSDTEAFF.

This clonotype was picked up many times. The V and J genes are TRBV12-3 or TRBV12-4 and TRBJ1-1; D is possibly TRBD1 (5 bases). Trimming took 6 bases from V and 2 from J, leaving 7 bases between them. The CDR3 has 12 residues. The CDR3, as DNA: TGTGCCAGCAGGGACACCAACACTGAAGCTTTCTTT. It is translated as CASRDTNTEAFF.

This clonotype was recorded many times. The chain carries TRBV5-1 and TRBJ1-1, with D possibly matching TRBD1 (5 bases). The CDR3 covers 14 residues. V was shortened by 4 bases and J by 1 base, with 11 bases between the two germline ends. Germline V gene lookup returns CDR1 SGHRS and CDR2 YFSETQ. The CDR3 spells CASSLGRKNTEAFF. For the CDR3, the DNA is TGCGCCAGCAGCCTGGGACGAAAGAACACTGAAGCTTTCTTT.

This clonotype came up many times. The chain links TRBV2 to TRBJ2-5; 14 nucleotides align to TRBD2. This CDR3 has 22 amino acids. Germline-derived CDR1 and CDR2 are SNHLY and FYNNEI. V dropped 5 bases and J dropped 2; count of bases not matched to a gene: 22. CDR3 bases: TGTGCCAGCAGTCTTGGGCCTAAGCGAGGGACTAGCGGGAGACTTGGGCAAGAGACCCAGTACTTC. Protein sequence: CASSLGPKRGTSGRLGQETQYF.

This clonotype was found many times. The rearrangement links TRBV28 to TRBJ1-2, with a weak D call TRBD1 (6 bases). Germline V lookup: CDR1 MDHEN, CDR2 SYDVKM. V was trimmed by 3 bases and J by 8 bases, leaving 16 bases between them. The CDR3 totals 14 residues. Written as DNA, the CDR3 is TGTGCCAGCAGTTTCGGACAGTCCTGGAAGGGCTACACCTTC. This sequence encodes CASSFGQSWKGYTF.

This clonotype was detected many times. The chain links TRBV19 to TRBJ1-2; D not certain. V was pared by 5 bases and J by 4 bases, with 17 bases between. From germline, CDR1 is LNHDA and CDR2 SQIVND (reference sequence). CDR3 length: 15 residues. CDR3 DNA: TGTGCCAGTAGTTTCGGAGGCAACACTTTCTATGGCTACACCTTC. Translating it yields CASSFGGNTFYGYTF.

A few counts support this clonotype. CDR3 sequence reads: CAKKKTSAGHGYTF. The CDR3 DNA is TGTGCCAAAAAAAAAACCTCAGCAGGCCATGGCTACACCTTC. The chain couples TRBV6-5 to TRBJ1-2, with unresolved D. The CDR3 is 14 residues long. The V and J ends lost 10 bases and 6 bases respectively, with 21 bases between them. Looked up from germline, CDR1 is MNHEY and CDR2 is SVGAGI.

This clonotype appeared a few times. V is TRBV11-2 and J is TRBJ2-7, with TRBD1 identical over 10 bases. The CDR3 loop spans 15 amino acids. With 4 bases clipped from V and 6 bases from J, the junction kept 9 bases outside the gene matches. CDR1 and CDR2 (germline): SGHAT, FQNNGV. DNA for the CDR3: TGTGCCAGCAGCTACGGCTGGACAGGGGGAAGCGAGCAGTACTTC. Amino acid sequence: CASSYGWTGGSEQYF.